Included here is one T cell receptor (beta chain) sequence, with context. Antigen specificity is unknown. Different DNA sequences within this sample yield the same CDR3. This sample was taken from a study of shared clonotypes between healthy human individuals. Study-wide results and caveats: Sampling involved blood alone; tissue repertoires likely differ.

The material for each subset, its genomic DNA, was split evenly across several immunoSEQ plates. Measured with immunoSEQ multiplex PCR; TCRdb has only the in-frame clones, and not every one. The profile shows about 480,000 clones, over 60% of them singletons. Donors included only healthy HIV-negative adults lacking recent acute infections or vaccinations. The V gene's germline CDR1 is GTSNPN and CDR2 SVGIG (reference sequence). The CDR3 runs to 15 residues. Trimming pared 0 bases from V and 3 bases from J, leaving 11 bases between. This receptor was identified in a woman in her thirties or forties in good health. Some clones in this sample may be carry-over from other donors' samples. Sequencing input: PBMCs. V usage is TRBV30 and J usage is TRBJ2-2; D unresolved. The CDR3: CAWSVLGRDTGELFF. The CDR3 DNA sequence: TGTGCCTGGAGTGTACTTGGCCGCGACACCGGGGAGCTGTTTTTT.